This T cell receptor beta chain stems from a study of a mutant IDH1 vaccine in newly diagnosed glioma. Across the whole study: Patients, over weeks 1, 3, 5, 7, 11, 15, 19 and 23, received a total of eight vaccinations. Of the patients given treatment, about 62% were male and 37.5% were female, and a mean age of about 44 years was recorded.

Libraries were prepared by immunoSEQ multiplex PCR; TCRdb keeps only in-frame clonotypes and omits some of them. Of 40,000 or so clones detected, approximately 85% appear once; the ten largest clones hold 1.7%. The CDR3 length is 16 residues. Trimming pared 0 bases from V and 1 base from J, leaving 9 bases between. CDR1 SGHDN and CDR2 FVKESK come from the germline V gene. This sample's time point: week 5, during vaccination. Doses comprised 300 ug of mutant IDH1 20-mer peptide each, plus topical imiquimod. Each of the donors came in with new WHO grade 3 or 4 astrocytomas that were IDH1-mutant and ATRX-lost. Note on this clone: Its cognate antigen is unknown.

This receptor was identified in a man aged 35 to 55 with glioma. This specimen was PBMCs, taken from a glioma patient whose treatment included an IDH1 peptide vaccine. V is TRBV14 and J is TRBJ2-2; weak D call: TRBD1 (6 bases). The DNA for the CDR3 is TGTGCCAGCAGCCAAGAATACAGGGTGAACACCGGGGAGCTGTTTTTT. It codes for CASSQEYRVNTGELFF. The variable domain in full, completed from reference TRBV14 and TRBJ2-2, reads EAGVTQFPSHSVIEKGQTVTLRCDPISGHDNLYWYRRVMGKEIKFLLHFVKESKQDESGMPNNRFLAERTGGTYSTLKVQPAELEDSGVYFCASSQEYRVNTGELFFGEGSRLTVL.